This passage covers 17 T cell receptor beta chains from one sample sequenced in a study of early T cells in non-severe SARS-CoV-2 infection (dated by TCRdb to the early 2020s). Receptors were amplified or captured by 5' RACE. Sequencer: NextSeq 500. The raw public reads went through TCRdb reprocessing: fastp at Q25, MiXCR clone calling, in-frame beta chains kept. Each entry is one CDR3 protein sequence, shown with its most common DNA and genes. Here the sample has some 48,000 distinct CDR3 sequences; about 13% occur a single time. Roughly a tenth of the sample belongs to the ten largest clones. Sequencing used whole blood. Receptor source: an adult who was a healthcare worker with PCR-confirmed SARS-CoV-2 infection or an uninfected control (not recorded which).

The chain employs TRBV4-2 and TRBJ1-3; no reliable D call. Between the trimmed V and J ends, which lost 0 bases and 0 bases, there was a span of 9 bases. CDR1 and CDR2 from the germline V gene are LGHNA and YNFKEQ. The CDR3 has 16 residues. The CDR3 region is CASSQDLQSSGNTIYF. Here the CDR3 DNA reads TGTGCCAGCAGCCAAGATCTTCAGAGCTCTGGAAACACCATATATTTT.

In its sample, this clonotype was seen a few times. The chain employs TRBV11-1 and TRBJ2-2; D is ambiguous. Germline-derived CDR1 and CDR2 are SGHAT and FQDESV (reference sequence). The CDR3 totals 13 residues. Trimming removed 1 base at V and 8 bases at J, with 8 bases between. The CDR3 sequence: CASSLGVPGELFF. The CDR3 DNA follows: TGTGCCAGCAGCTTAGGCGTGCCAGGGGAGCTGTTTTTT.

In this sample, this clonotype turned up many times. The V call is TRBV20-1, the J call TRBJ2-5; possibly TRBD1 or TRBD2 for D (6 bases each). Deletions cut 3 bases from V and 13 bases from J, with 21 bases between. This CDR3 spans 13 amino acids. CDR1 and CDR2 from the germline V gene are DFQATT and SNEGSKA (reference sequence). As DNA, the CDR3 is TGCAGTGCTAGCACTCTAGGGGGGTACGACTGGTACTTC. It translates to CSASTLGGYDWYF.

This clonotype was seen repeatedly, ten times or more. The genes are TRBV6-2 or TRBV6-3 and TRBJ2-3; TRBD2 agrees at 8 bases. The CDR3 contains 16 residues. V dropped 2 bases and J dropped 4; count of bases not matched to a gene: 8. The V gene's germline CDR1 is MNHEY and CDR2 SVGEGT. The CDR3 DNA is TGTGCCAGCAGTTACCCACAAGCGGGAGTATCAGATACGCAGTATTTT. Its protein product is CASSYPQAGVSDTQYF.

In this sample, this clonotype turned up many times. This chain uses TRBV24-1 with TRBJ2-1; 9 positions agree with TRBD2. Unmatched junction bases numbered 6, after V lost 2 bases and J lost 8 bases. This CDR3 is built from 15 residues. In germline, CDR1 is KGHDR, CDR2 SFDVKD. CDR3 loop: CATSDYSGRSHEQFF. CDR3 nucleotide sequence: TGTGCCACCAGTGATTATAGCGGGAGATCGCATGAGCAGTTCTTC.

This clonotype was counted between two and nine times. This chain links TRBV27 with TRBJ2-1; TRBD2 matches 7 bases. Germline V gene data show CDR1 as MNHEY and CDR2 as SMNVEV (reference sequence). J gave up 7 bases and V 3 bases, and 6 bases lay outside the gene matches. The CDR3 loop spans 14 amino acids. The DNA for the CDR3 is TGTGCCAGCAGTTTGTCGGGAGGTCCTAATGAGCAGTTCTTC. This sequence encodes CASSLSGGPNEQFF.

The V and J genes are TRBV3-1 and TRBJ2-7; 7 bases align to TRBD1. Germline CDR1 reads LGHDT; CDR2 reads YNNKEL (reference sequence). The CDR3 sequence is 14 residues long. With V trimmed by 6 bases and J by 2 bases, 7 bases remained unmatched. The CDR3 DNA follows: TGTGCCAGCAGTCACTCGACAGGGACCTACGAGCAGTACTTC. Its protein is CASSHSTGTYEQYF.

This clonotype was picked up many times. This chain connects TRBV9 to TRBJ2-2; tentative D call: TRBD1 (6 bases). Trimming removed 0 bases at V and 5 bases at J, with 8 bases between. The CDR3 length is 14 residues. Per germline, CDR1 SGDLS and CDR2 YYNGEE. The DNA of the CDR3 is TGTGCCAGCAGCGTAGGGACAGATACCGGGGAGCTGTTTTTT. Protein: CASSVGTDTGELFF.

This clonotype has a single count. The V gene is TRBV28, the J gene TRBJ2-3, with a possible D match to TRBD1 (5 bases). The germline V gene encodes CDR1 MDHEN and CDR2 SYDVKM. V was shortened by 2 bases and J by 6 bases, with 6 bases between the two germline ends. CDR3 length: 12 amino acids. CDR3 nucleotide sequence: TGTGCCAGCAGTTTAAAGGGGGATACGCAGTATTTT. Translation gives CASSLKGDTQYF. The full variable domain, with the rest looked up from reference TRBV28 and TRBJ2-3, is DVKVTQSSRYLVKRTGEKVFLECVQDMDHENMFWYRQDPGLGLRLIYFSYDVKMKEKGDIPEGYSVSREKKERFSLILESASTNQTSMYLCASSLKGDTQYFGPGTRLTVL.

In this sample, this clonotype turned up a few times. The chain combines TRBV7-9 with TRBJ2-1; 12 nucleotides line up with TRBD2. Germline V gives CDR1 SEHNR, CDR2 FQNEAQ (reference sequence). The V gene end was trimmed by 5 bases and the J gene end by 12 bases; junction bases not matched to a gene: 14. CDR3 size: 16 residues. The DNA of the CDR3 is TGTGCCAGCAGCCGCACTGGGACTAGCGGGCGCGAAGGGCAGTTCTTC. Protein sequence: CASSRTGTSGREGQFF.

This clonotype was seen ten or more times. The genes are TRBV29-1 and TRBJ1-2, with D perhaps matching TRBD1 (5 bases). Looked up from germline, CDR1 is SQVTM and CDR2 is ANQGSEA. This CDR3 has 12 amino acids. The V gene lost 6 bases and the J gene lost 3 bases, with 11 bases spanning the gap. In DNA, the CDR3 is TGCAGCGTCGGCAGGGAGGACTATGGCTACACCTTC. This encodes CSVGREDYGYTF.

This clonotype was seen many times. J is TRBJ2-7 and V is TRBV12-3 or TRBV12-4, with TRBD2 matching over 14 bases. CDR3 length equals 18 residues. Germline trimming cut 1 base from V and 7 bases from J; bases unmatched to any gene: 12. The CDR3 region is CASSLVLGTSGGTVEQYF. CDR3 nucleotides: TGTGCCAGCAGTTTAGTTCTAGGGACTAGCGGGGGCACGGTTGAGCAGTACTTC.

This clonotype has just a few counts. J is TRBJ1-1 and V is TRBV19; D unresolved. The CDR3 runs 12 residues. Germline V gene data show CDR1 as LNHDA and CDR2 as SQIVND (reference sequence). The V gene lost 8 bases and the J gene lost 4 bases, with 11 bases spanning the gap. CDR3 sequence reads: CASLRVGTEAFF. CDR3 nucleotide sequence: TGTGCCAGTCTCCGGGTGGGCACTGAAGCTTTCTTT. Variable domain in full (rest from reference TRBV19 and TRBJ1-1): DGGITQSPKYLFRKEGQNVTLSCEQNLNHDAMYWYRQDPGQGLRLIYYSQIVNDFQKGDIAEGYSVSREKKESFPLTVTSAQKNPTAFYLCASLRVGTEAFFGQGTRLTVV.

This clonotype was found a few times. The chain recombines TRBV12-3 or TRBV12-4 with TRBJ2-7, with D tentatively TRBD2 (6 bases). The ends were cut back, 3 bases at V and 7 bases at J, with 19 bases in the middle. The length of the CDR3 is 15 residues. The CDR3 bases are TGTGCCAGCAGTTTCCCCGCCCAGGGACTTCGGGAGCAGTACTTC. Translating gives CASSFPAQGLREQYF.

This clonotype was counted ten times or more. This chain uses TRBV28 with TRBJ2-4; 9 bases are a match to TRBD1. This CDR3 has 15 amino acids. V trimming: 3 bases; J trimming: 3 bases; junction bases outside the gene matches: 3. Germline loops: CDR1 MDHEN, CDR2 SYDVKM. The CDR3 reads CASSFRDRVKNIQYF. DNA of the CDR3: TGTGCCAGCAGTTTCCGGGACAGGGTCAAAAACATTCAGTACTTC.

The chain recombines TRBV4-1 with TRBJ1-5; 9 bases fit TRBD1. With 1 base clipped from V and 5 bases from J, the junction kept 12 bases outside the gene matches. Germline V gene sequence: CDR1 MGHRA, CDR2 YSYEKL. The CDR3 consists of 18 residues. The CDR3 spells CASSQVSLDRGRYQPQHF. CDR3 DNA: TGCGCCAGCAGCCAAGTGTCCTTGGACAGGGGTCGATATCAGCCCCAGCATTTT.

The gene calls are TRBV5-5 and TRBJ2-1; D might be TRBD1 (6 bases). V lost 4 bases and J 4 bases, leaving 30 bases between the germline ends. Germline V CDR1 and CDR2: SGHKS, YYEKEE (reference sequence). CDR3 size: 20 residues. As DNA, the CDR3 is TGTGCCAGCAGCGGAGCCGAGACAGGACGACAGGCCGCCAGGTACAATGAGCAGTTCTTC. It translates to CASSGAETGRQAARYNEQFF. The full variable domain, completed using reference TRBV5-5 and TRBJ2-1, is DAGVTQSPTHLIKTRGQQVTLRCSPISGHKSVSWYQQVLGQGPQFIFQYYEKEERGRGNFPDRFSARQFPNYSSELNVNALLLGDSALYLCASSGAETGRQAARYNEQFFGPGTRLTVL.